This entry lists 31 T cell receptor beta chains sequenced from one sample in a study of T cell repertoires in cytomegalovirus infection. Which antigens these TCRs recognize remains unknown. Each CDR3 protein is one row after TCRdb ran MiXCR on the reads. The sample carries around 570,000 distinct CDR3 sequences, over 35% recorded once. Specimen: cultured PBMCs, collected from culture after CMV antigen stimulation. The receptors shown here come from a human donor in good health (CMV status not recorded). Some clones in this sample may be carry-over from other donors' samples.

J is TRBJ2-5 and V is TRBV7-9, with 12 bases aligning to TRBD1. This CDR3 comprises 15 residues. Trimming removed 5 bases from V and 5 bases from J; junction bases left unmatched: 6. Germline CDR1 reads SEHNR; CDR2 reads FQNEAQ (reference sequence). The CDR3 DNA is TGTGCCAGCAGCGTCGGGACAGGGGGCCGGGAGACCCAGTACTTC. Protein product: CASSVGTGGRETQYF.

This chain connects TRBV27 to TRBJ2-5; 8 nucleotides align to TRBD2. Germline V lookup: CDR1 MNHEY, CDR2 SMNVEV (reference sequence). The CDR3 has 14 residues. V gave up 8 bases and J gave up 0 bases; unmatched junction bases: 5. The CDR3: CASRTSKYQETQYF. CDR3 DNA sequence: TGTGCCAGCCGGACTAGCAAGTACCAAGAGACCCAGTACTTC.

This clonotype was counted between two and nine times. This rearrangement joins TRBV6-1 to TRBJ1-1; D remains unclear. This CDR3 has 16 residues. Trimming pared 7 bases from V and 1 base from J, leaving 19 bases between. The germline V gene has CDR1 MNHNS and CDR2 SASEGT. The CDR3 reads CASNSPSRDWNTEAFF. The CDR3 DNA follows: TGTGCCAGCAATAGCCCTTCCCGGGATTGGAACACTGAAGCTTTCTTT.

V gene TRBV6-8 combines with J gene TRBJ2-1, with D perhaps matching TRBD1 or TRBD2 (5 bases each). Between the trimmed V and J ends, which lost 6 bases and 7 bases, there was a span of 22 bases. There are 16 residues in the CDR3. Germline values: CDR1 MNHGY, CDR2 SAAAGT. In nucleotides, the CDR3 is TGTGCCAGCAGCCCCGAAGGGACCGGTAGCATGAATGAGCAGTTCTTC. It specifies CASSPEGTGSMNEQFF.

J is TRBJ2-1 and V is TRBV28; D may be TRBD1 or TRBD2 (6 bases each). Trimming left V 4 bases short and J 6 bases short, with 13 bases between. Germline lookup yields CDR1 MDHEN and CDR2 SYDVKM. This CDR3 region has 14 residues. CDR3 loop: CASSSGGPINEQFF. CDR3 nucleotides: TGTGCCAGCAGTTCCGGGGGCCCGATCAATGAGCAGTTCTTC. Combining the CDR3 with reference TRBV28 and TRBJ2-1 gives the whole variable domain DVKVTQSSRYLVKRTGEKVFLECVQDMDHENMFWYRQDPGLGLRLIYFSYDVKMKEKGDIPEGYSVSREKKERFSLILESASTNQTSMYLCASSSGGPINEQFFGPGTRLTVL.

The chain links TRBV7-2 to TRBJ2-3; D not resolved. V was pared by 4 bases and J by 3 bases, with 11 bases between. The CDR3 spans 14 residues. Germline V CDR1 and CDR2: SGHTA, FQGNSA. The CDR3 is CASSSLGVTDTQYF. The CDR3 nucleotides are TGTGCCAGCAGCTCCCTCGGTGTTACAGATACGCAGTATTTT.

This CDR3 reads CASSRDSRYEQYF. The CDR3 DNA is TGTGCCAGCAGTAGGGACAGCCGCTACGAGCAGTACTTC. The chain carries TRBV6-1 and TRBJ2-7; 7 positions agree with TRBD1. Trimming cost V 5 bases and J 3 bases; bases outside gene matches: 4. Per germline, CDR1 MNHNS and CDR2 SASEGT. The CDR3 loop spans 13 amino acids.

This clonotype was picked up a small number of times. The rearrangement joins TRBV7-9 to TRBJ1-2; 8 bases are shared with TRBD1. V shed 5 bases and J 2 bases; nucleotides not matched to a gene: 10. Looked up from germline, CDR1 is SEHNR and CDR2 is FQNEAQ (reference sequence). This CDR3 has 16 amino acids. The CDR3 spells CASSPWTGQGNYGYTF. Written as DNA, the CDR3 is TGTGCCAGCAGCCCTTGGACAGGGCAAGGGAACTATGGCTACACCTTC.

The chain links TRBV28 to TRBJ2-7, with 9 bases lining up with TRBD1. J lost 2 bases, V lost 9 bases, and 5 bases had no gene match. The CDR3 is 13 amino acids. Germline loops: CDR1 MDHEN, CDR2 SYDVKM. CDR3 amino acids: CASVGQGPYEQYF. The CDR3 region has the DNA TGTGCCAGTGTAGGACAGGGGCCCTACGAGCAGTACTTC.

This clonotype has a count of ten or more. The rearrangement links TRBV7-2 to TRBJ2-3; D gene ambiguous. The CDR3 sequence is 13 residues long. V was cut by 3 bases and J by 4 bases, with 8 bases left in between. CDR1 SGHTA and CDR2 FQGNSA come from the germline V gene. The CDR3, as DNA: TGTGCCAGCAGCTTTCAAGGATCAGATACGCAGTATTTT. As protein: CASSFQGSDTQYF.

This clonotype turned up a few times. The V call is TRBV7-9, the J call TRBJ2-3; D ambiguous. The CDR3 consists of 14 residues. Germline V gene sequence: CDR1 SEHNR, CDR2 FQNEAQ (reference sequence). The V and J ends lost 3 bases and 0 bases respectively, with 7 bases between them. CDR3: CASSFSKSTDTQYF. The CDR3 DNA is TGTGCCAGCAGCTTTAGCAAAAGCACAGATACGCAGTATTTT.

This clonotype was recorded only once. The J gene is TRBJ2-7, the V gene TRBV29-1, with D maybe TRBD2 (6 bases). Germline V gene sequence: CDR1 SQVTM, CDR2 ANQGSEA. The CDR3 has 12 amino acids. Trimming cost V 4 bases and J 6 bases, with 13 bases left between them. The CDR3 nucleotides are TGCAGCGTTGGTAATATGCGGGGCGAGCAGTACTTC. Its protein product is CSVGNMRGEQYF.

This clonotype was recorded many times. The gene calls are TRBV7-2 and TRBJ1-1; maybe TRBD1 (6 bases). Germline CDR1 reads SGHTA; CDR2 reads FQGNSA. The CDR3 length is 13 residues. V dropped 3 bases and J dropped 7 bases, with 12 bases sitting between them. Here the CDR3 reads CASSLVQGDEAFF. The CDR3 DNA reads TGTGCCAGCAGCTTGGTACAGGGTGATGAAGCTTTCTTT.

The chain is built from TRBV7-8 and TRBJ1-6, with D perhaps matching TRBD1 (6 bases). CDR1 and CDR2 (germline): SGHVS, FQNEAQ. Trimming stripped 5 bases from V and 9 bases from J, with 8 bases between. The CDR3 consists of 12 residues. CDR3 region: CASSVRGSPLHF. The CDR3 DNA is TGTGCCAGCAGCGTCAGGGGTTCACCCCTCCACTTT.

The chain combines TRBV6-5 with TRBJ1-5, with D possibly matching TRBD1 (5 bases). Germline CDR1 reads MNHEY; CDR2 reads SVGAGI. The CDR3 sequence is 13 residues long. V was clipped by 2 bases and J by 6 bases, with 8 bases between them. CDR3 coding DNA: TGTGCCAGCAGTTACGCGGGGGGTCAGCCCCAGCATTTT. Amino acid sequence: CASSYAGGQPQHF.

The chain is built from TRBV12-3 or TRBV12-4 and TRBJ1-3, with unresolved D. The CDR3 spans 15 residues. V was cut by 7 bases and J by 0 bases, with 13 bases left in between. CDR3 sequence reads: CASIPPGVSGNTIYF. Written as DNA, the CDR3 is TGTGCCAGCATTCCCCCGGGAGTCTCTGGAAACACCATATATTTT.

This clonotype has more than one count but fewer than ten. The chain recombines TRBV7-6 with TRBJ1-5; 7 positions match TRBD1. Germline V gene sequence: CDR1 SGHVS, CDR2 FNYEAQ. The J segment lost 2 bases and the V segment lost 2 bases, leaving 3 bases of the junction unmatched. This CDR3 contains 15 residues. CDR3 sequence: CASSLRQGGNQPQHF. CDR3 in DNA: TGTGCCAGCAGCTTACGACAGGGAGGCAATCAGCCCCAGCATTTT.

The chain joins TRBV11-3 to TRBJ2-1; perhaps D is TRBD1 or TRBD2 (5 bases each). Germline CDR1 and CDR2: SGHNT and YENEEA. CDR3 length: 14 amino acids. V was shortened by 0 bases and J by 11 bases, with 14 bases between the two germline ends. The CDR3 sequence is CASSLDRATGQQFF. In DNA form, the CDR3 reads TGTGCCAGCAGCTTAGACAGGGCAACGGGGCAGCAGTTCTTC.

This clonotype was observed a few times. This chain connects TRBV19 to TRBJ2-7; D unclear. The ends were cut back, 1 base at V and 1 base at J, with 5 bases in the middle. The CDR3 consists of 13 residues. In germline, CDR1 is LNHDA, CDR2 SQIVND (reference sequence). The chain's CDR3 is CASSIVPSYEQYF. CDR3 bases: TGTGCCAGTAGTATAGTCCCATCCTACGAGCAGTACTTC.

The chain employs TRBV19 and TRBJ2-7; TRBD2 aligns across 7 bases. From germline, CDR1 is LNHDA and CDR2 SQIVND (reference sequence). The ends lost 5 bases at V and 2 bases at J; junction bases unmatched: 12. The CDR3 has 16 residues. The CDR3 DNA is TGTGCCAGTAGTCTTTCCCGGGGGGTCCCAACCTACGAGCAGTACTTC. As protein: CASSLSRGVPTYEQYF.

This sequence joins TRBV4-1 and TRBJ2-3; D remains ambiguous. The germline V gene encodes CDR1 MGHRA and CDR2 YSYEKL. The CDR3 totals 16 residues. Trimming pared 4 bases from V and 3 bases from J, leaving 17 bases between. CDR3 nucleotide sequence: TGCGCCAGCAGCCTCCCCGGTGGCCTGGTGACAGATACGCAGTATTTT. Translation: CASSLPGGLVTDTQYF.

This rearrangement joins TRBV6-6 to TRBJ1-2, with D perhaps matching TRBD1 (6 bases). With 0 bases removed from V and 3 bases from J, the gap between germline ends came to 23 bases. CDR1 is MNHNY, CDR2 SVGAGI, per germline (reference sequence). The CDR3 consists of 19 residues. As DNA, the CDR3 is TGTGCCAGCAGTTACTCGACGTTTATGGGTGGGGGGGCAGACTATGGCTACACCTTC. Protein product: CASSYSTFMGGGADYGYTF.

V usage is TRBV20-1 and J usage is TRBJ1-4; D is undetermined. Germline V gene lookup returns CDR1 DFQATT and CDR2 SNEGSKA (reference sequence). This CDR3 has 13 residues. Deletions cut 3 bases from V and 5 bases from J, with 10 bases between. CDR3 sequence: CSASRIENEKLFF. As DNA, the CDR3 is TGCAGTGCTAGTCGCATAGAGAATGAAAAACTGTTTTTT.

The gene calls are TRBV4-1 and TRBJ2-3; 7 bases fit TRBD2. With V trimmed by 5 bases and J by 4 bases, 6 bases remained unmatched. CDR1 is MGHRA and CDR2 is YSYEKL in the germline V gene. The CDR3 loop spans 14 amino acids. The CDR3 DNA sequence: TGCGCCAGCAGCGCCTACGGGAGGTCAGATACGCAGTATTTT. This codes for CASSAYGRSDTQYF.

The V and J genes are TRBV24-1 and TRBJ2-3; 11 positions match TRBD2. J was trimmed by 6 bases and V by 4 bases; bases with no gene match: 11. CDR3 length: 17 amino acids. CDR1 and CDR2 from the germline V gene are KGHDR and SFDVKD. CDR3 DNA sequence: TGTGCCACCAGTGAACCCGGGACTAGCGGACCACATGATACGCAGTATTTT. Protein: CATSEPGTSGPHDTQYF.

This sequence joins TRBV6-6 and TRBJ1-1, with D possibly matching TRBD1 (5 bases). This CDR3 has 13 residues. Trimming took 5 bases from V and 6 from J, leaving 13 bases between them. Germline V lookup: CDR1 MNHNY, CDR2 SVGAGI (reference sequence). CDR3 coding DNA: TGTGCCAGCAGTCCCTCAGGGAGGGCTGAAGCTTTCTTT. This encodes CASSPSGRAEAFF.

This chain joins TRBV7-2 and TRBJ2-7, with D unresolved. Per the germline V gene, CDR1 is SGHTA and CDR2 is FQGNSA. Trimming took 1 base from V and 0 from J, leaving 10 bases between them. The CDR3 length is 15 residues. CDR3 loop: CASSLGLASSYEQYF. In DNA form, the CDR3 reads TGTGCCAGCAGCTTAGGGCTGGCTAGCTCCTACGAGCAGTACTTC.

The rearrangement joins TRBV2 to TRBJ2-1; no clear D gene. V lost 1 base and J 0 bases, leaving 7 bases between the germline ends. Germline CDR1 and CDR2: SNHLY and FYNNEI. The CDR3 has 15 amino acids. As DNA, the CDR3 is TGTGCCAGCAGTGAAGGCGTGATCTCCTACAATGAGCAGTTCTTC. This encodes CASSEGVISYNEQFF.

The gene calls are TRBV5-5 and TRBJ1-2; 9 positions agree with TRBD1. V was clipped by 3 bases and J by 7 bases; unmatched bases: 10. Germline lookup yields CDR1 SGHKS and CDR2 YYEKEE (reference sequence). The CDR3 totals 15 residues. CDR3 region: CASSYPGTGLAGYTF. The CDR3 region has the DNA TGTGCCAGCAGCTATCCCGGGACAGGGCTTGCTGGCTACACCTTC.

Only a few counts were recorded for this clonotype. This chain links TRBV7-8 with TRBJ2-7; 7 nucleotides line up with TRBD1. The CDR3 contains 15 residues. Trimming at V came to 4 bases and at J to 7 bases, leaving 13 bases not matched to a gene. The V gene's germline CDR1 is SGHVS and CDR2 FQNEAQ. This CDR3 reads CASSSPADRLGEQYF. The CDR3 region has the DNA TGTGCCAGCAGCTCCCCCGCGGACAGGCTGGGGGAGCAGTACTTC.

The chain employs TRBV5-4 and TRBJ2-4; D might be TRBD1 or TRBD2, each matching 5 bases. Germline V gene lookup returns CDR1 SGHNT and CDR2 YYREEE (reference sequence). Deletions cut 4 bases from V and 8 bases from J, with 13 bases between. The length of the CDR3 is 13 residues. For the CDR3, the DNA is TGTGCCAGCAGCGAGAATAGAGGGGACATTCAGTACTTC. Its translation: CASSENRGDIQYF.